This passage covers 26 T cell receptor beta chains from one sample sequenced in a study of response to subunit inactivated influenza vaccine. MiXCR, applied by TCRdb to the RT-PCR reads, yields one record per CDR3 protein. The sample records roughly 500,000 distinct CDR3 sequences, 25% being singletons. Source: CD4+ T cells sorted from PBMCs, taken more than 4 days after vaccination. These receptors were taken from a man aged 50-60 years who received an inactivated influenza vaccine.

On this clonotype itself: The junction differs from germline at one of its ends, possibly a read error. The chain combines TRBV7-8 with TRBJ2-1; tentatively, D is TRBD2 (5 bases). Germline assignment: CDR1 SGHVS and CDR2 FQNEAQ. The CDR3 covers 15 residues. The CDR3 nucleotides read TGTGCCATCAGCGGCGGGCACCTCTCCTACAATGAGCAGTTCTTC. Its translation is CAISGGHLSYNEQFF. Together with reference TRBV7-8 and TRBJ2-1, the CDR3 gives the full variable domain: GAGVSQSPRYKVAKRGQDVALRCDPISGHVSLFWYQQALGQGPEFLTYFQNEAQLDKSGLPSDRFFAERPEGSVSTLKIQRTQQEDSAVYLCAISGGHLSYNEQFFGPGTRLTVL.

This clonotype was observed many times. The rearrangement uses TRBV7-9 and TRBJ2-1, with TRBD2 as a possible D gene (7 bases). V gave up 4 bases and J gave up 0 bases, with 16 bases separating them. Germline CDR1 reads SEHNR; CDR2 reads FQNEAQ (reference sequence). The CDR3 contains 17 residues. Here the CDR3 reads CASSSRGARGSYNEQFF. The CDR3 DNA reads TGTGCCAGCAGCTCTCGGGGGGCTCGGGGCTCCTACAATGAGCAGTTCTTC.

V gene TRBV20-1 combines with J gene TRBJ2-2; D possibly corresponds to TRBD1 (5 bases). V was cut by 2 bases and J by 7 bases, with 11 bases left in between. Germline V lookup: CDR1 DFQATT, CDR2 SNEGSKA (reference sequence). The CDR3 covers 13 residues. CDR3 coding DNA: TGCAGTGCTAGACTAGGGGTTTTCGGGGAGCTGTTTTTT. Amino acids: CSARLGVFGELFF.

This chain uses TRBV12-3 or TRBV12-4 with TRBJ2-1; tentatively, D is TRBD1 (6 bases). CDR3 length: 14 amino acids. V shed 3 bases and J shed 12 bases, with 18 bases lying between them. CDR3 amino acids: CASSFGTQITGQFF. The CDR3 nucleotides read TGTGCCAGCAGTTTCGGGACACAAATTACCGGGCAGTTCTTC.

This clonotype was recorded a few times. The chain joins TRBV25-1 to TRBJ1-5; TRBD1 matches 8 bases. J lost 9 bases, V lost 2 bases, and 6 bases had no gene match. CDR3 length: 14 residues. The germline CDR1 and CDR2 sequences are MGHDK and SYGVNS. The CDR3 spells CASSETGGWGPQHF. In DNA form, the CDR3 reads TGTGCCAGCAGTGAAACAGGGGGTTGGGGGCCCCAGCATTTT.

This clonotype was found a few times. This chain links TRBV5-1 with TRBJ2-7; D gene unclear. The CDR3 spans 12 residues. V gave up 4 bases and J gave up 7 bases, with 12 bases separating them. CDR1 is SGHRS, CDR2 YFSETQ, per germline. The CDR3 DNA is TGCGCCAGCAGCACGAGCCACGGGGAGCAGTACTTC. Translated, it gives CASSTSHGEQYF.

There are many counts of this clonotype. The rearrangement uses TRBV12-3 or TRBV12-4 and TRBJ1-3; no reliable D call. The CDR3 spans 13 residues. The ends were cut back, 6 bases at V and 0 bases at J, with 6 bases in the middle. The CDR3 DNA follows: TGTGCCAGCAGACAGACCTCTGGAAACACCATATATTTT. Residues: CASRQTSGNTIYF.

The chain recombines TRBV20-1 with TRBJ2-7, with no clear D. Trimming cost V 3 bases and J 3 bases, with 15 bases left between them. Germline V CDR1 and CDR2: DFQATT, SNEGSKA (reference sequence). This CDR3 region has 14 residues. This CDR3 reads CSASLGWAYYEQYF. The CDR3 nucleotides are TGCAGTGCTAGTCTCGGTTGGGCGTACTACGAGCAGTACTTC.

The chain is built from TRBV15 and TRBJ2-1; 13 nucleotides line up with TRBD2. CDR1 and CDR2 (germline): LNHNV, YYDKDF (reference sequence). J lost 6 bases, V lost 5 bases, and 13 bases had no gene match. The CDR3 is 18 amino acids. CDR3 sequence reads: CATSGLRGLAGSLNEQFF. DNA of the CDR3: TGTGCCACCAGCGGCCTTCGGGGACTAGCGGGAAGCCTCAATGAGCAGTTCTTC.

CDR3 amino acids: CASSSISGGSYNEQFF. The CDR3 DNA sequence: TGTGCCAGCAGCTCAATTAGCGGGGGCTCCTACAATGAGCAGTTCTTC. The gene calls are TRBV5-6 and TRBJ2-1; TRBD2 aligns across 9 bases. Unmatched junction bases numbered 4, after V lost 3 bases and J lost 0 bases. The CDR3 spans 16 residues. Germline CDR1 is SGHDT and CDR2 is YYEEEE. The complete variable domain, with remaining parts taken from reference TRBV5-6 and TRBJ2-1, reads DAGVTQSPTHLIKTRGQQVTLRCSPKSGHDTVSWYQQALGQGPQFIFQYYEEEERQRGNFPDRFSGHQFPNYSSELNVNALLLGDSALYLCASSSISGGSYNEQFFGPGTRLTVL.

The rearrangement links TRBV11-2 to TRBJ2-6; TRBD1 matches at 8 bases. Per germline, CDR1 SGHAT and CDR2 FQNNGV. V lost 5 bases to trimming and J lost 7 bases; unmatched junction nucleotides: 16. The CDR3 sequence is 18 residues long. For the CDR3, the DNA is TGTGCCAGCAGCGCCTACAGGGGGACCATGACAGGTGCCAACGTCCTGACTTTC. Its translation is CASSAYRGTMTGANVLTF.

This clonotype was recorded only once. The V gene is TRBV6-1, the J gene TRBJ2-5; possibly TRBD1 for D (5 bases). The ends were cut back, 7 bases at V and 5 bases at J, with 20 bases in the middle. CDR1 is MNHNS and CDR2 is SASEGT in the germline V gene. This CDR3 spans 15 amino acids. The CDR3 sequence is CASNHGASGRETQYF. CDR3 DNA sequence: TGTGCCAGCAACCACGGTGCCTCAGGGCGGGAGACCCAGTACTTC.

The chain recombines TRBV7-8 with TRBJ2-7; D is perhaps TRBD1 (6 bases). V was trimmed by 0 bases and J by 5 bases, leaving 11 bases between them. Germline CDR1 SGHVS, CDR2 FQNEAQ. The CDR3 loop spans 14 amino acids. The CDR3 sequence is CASSLAGTKHEQYF. CDR3 coding DNA: TGTGCCAGCAGCTTAGCCGGGACAAAGCACGAGCAGTACTTC. Full variable domain (missing parts from reference TRBV7-8 and TRBJ2-7): GAGVSQSPRYKVAKRGQDVALRCDPISGHVSLFWYQQALGQGPEFLTYFQNEAQLDKSGLPSDRFFAERPEGSVSTLKIQRTQQEDSAVYLCASSLAGTKHEQYFGPGTRLTVT.

The V and J genes are TRBV5-1 and TRBJ1-6; perhaps TRBD1 as D (6 bases). Per germline, CDR1 SGHRS and CDR2 YFSETQ. There are 17 residues in the CDR3. V lost 1 base and J lost 6, with 17 bases in between. CDR3 region: CASSLSGASGVNSPLHF. In DNA form, the CDR3 reads TGCGCCAGCAGCTTGAGCGGGGCCTCAGGGGTTAATTCACCCCTCCACTTT.

This clonotype was recorded a few times. The rearrangement uses TRBV7-2 and TRBJ1-5; no clear D. Germline CDR1 SGHTA, CDR2 FQGNSA. V shed 1 base and J shed 2 bases, with 12 bases lying between them. The CDR3 loop spans 16 amino acids. The CDR3 protein is CASSLGWGWGNQPQHF. CDR3 nucleotides: TGTGCCAGCAGCTTAGGGTGGGGATGGGGCAATCAGCCCCAGCATTTT.

The V gene is TRBV3-1, the J gene TRBJ2-1; TRBD2 aligns across 8 bases. Unmatched junction bases numbered 14, after V lost 0 bases and J lost 10 bases. This CDR3 has 17 residues. Germline-derived CDR1 and CDR2 are LGHDT and YNNKEL (reference sequence). CDR3 DNA sequence: TGTGCCAGCAGCCAAGAGGGCAGAGCGGGGGAGCTAGGGGAGCAGTTCTTC. This translates into CASSQEGRAGELGEQFF.

Here the CDR3 DNA reads TGCGCCAGCAGCTTGGGAGCAGGGGGTAACTACGAGCAGTACTTC. Its protein product is CASSLGAGGNYEQYF. V is TRBV5-1 and J is TRBJ2-7; 7 bases are a match to TRBD1. Germline V gene lookup returns CDR1 SGHRS and CDR2 YFSETQ. The V and J ends lost 0 bases and 3 bases, in that order; junction bases with no gene match: 6. This CDR3 has 15 residues.

The chain has TRBV7-2 and TRBJ2-7, with D unclear. The germline V gene encodes CDR1 SGHTA and CDR2 FQGNSA. The CDR3 sequence is 13 residues long. The V end was cut by 5 bases, the J end by 3 bases, with 11 bases between. CDR3 sequence reads: CASSPGPIYEQYF. The CDR3 DNA follows: TGTGCCAGCAGCCCGGGCCCTATCTACGAGCAGTACTTC.

The chain joins TRBV20-1 to TRBJ2-1; 7 positions match TRBD1. The trim removed 0 bases at V and 7 bases at J, leaving 6 bases unmatched. The CDR3 spans 14 residues. From germline, CDR1 is DFQATT and CDR2 SNEGSKA (reference sequence). The CDR3 here is CSARESGRGNEQFF. DNA for the CDR3: TGCAGTGCTAGAGAGTCAGGCAGGGGGAATGAGCAGTTCTTC.

J is TRBJ2-5 and V is TRBV4-1; 10 bases line up with TRBD1. With V trimmed by 7 bases and J by 5 bases, 7 bases remained unmatched. Germline CDR1 MGHRA, CDR2 YSYEKL. The length of the CDR3 is 14 residues. This CDR3 is CASKGTGVRETQYF. CDR3 bases: TGCGCCAGCAAAGGGACAGGGGTAAGGGAGACCCAGTACTTC.

The CDR3 region has the DNA TGTGCCAGCAGCCAAACCGGGACTAGCCCCAACATTCAGTACTTC. Its translation is CASSQTGTSPNIQYF. The chain is built from TRBV14 and TRBJ2-4; 9 nucleotides line up with TRBD2. The ends lost 2 bases at V and 7 bases at J; junction bases unmatched: 6. Germline values: CDR1 SGHDN, CDR2 FVKESK. The CDR3 has 15 amino acids. The complete variable domain, with remaining parts taken from reference TRBV14 and TRBJ2-4, reads EAGVTQFPSHSVIEKGQTVTLRCDPISGHDNLYWYRRVMGKEIKFLLHFVKESKQDESGMPNNRFLAERTGGTYSTLKVQPAELEDSGVYFCASSQTGTSPNIQYFGAGTRLSVL.

J is TRBJ1-5 and V is TRBV29-1; 11 bases are a match to TRBD1. The J segment lost 7 bases and the V segment lost 7 bases, leaving 6 bases of the junction unmatched. CDR1 and CDR2 from the germline V gene are SQVTM and ANQGSEA. The CDR3 length is 13 residues. DNA of the CDR3: TGCAGCGCCGGGGACAGGGGGGGACAGCCCCAGCATTTT. Its translation is CSAGDRGGQPQHF.

CDR3 sequence (DNA): TGCGCCAGCAGCCAAGATTCGGCGAACACTGAAGCTTTCTTT. Its protein is CASSQDSANTEAFF. This rearrangement joins TRBV4-3 to TRBJ1-1; D is ambiguous. The CDR3 is 14 amino acids. V gave up 0 bases and J gave up 1 base, with 6 bases separating them. Germline CDR1 LGHNA, CDR2 YSLEER.

This clonotype has just a few counts. This chain connects TRBV20-1 to TRBJ2-5, with 10 bases lining up with TRBD2. The germline V gene encodes CDR1 DFQATT and CDR2 SNEGSKA (reference sequence). V shed 1 base, J shed 5 bases, and the junction held 7 bases outside the gene matches. The CDR3 is made up of 15 amino acids. CDR3 protein: CSARVAAGGRETQYF. Here the CDR3 DNA reads TGCAGTGCTAGAGTAGCAGCGGGAGGGCGGGAGACCCAGTACTTC.

Only a few counts were recorded for this clonotype. V is TRBV3-1 and J is TRBJ2-7; 10 bases agree with TRBD2. This CDR3 has 16 residues. After removal of 4 bases from V and 2 bases from J, the junction contained 8 bases not matched to a gene. In germline, CDR1 is LGHDT, CDR2 YNNKEL (reference sequence). The CDR3, as DNA: TGTGCCAGCAGCCCCCGACTAGCGGGCCCTCCCTACGAGCAGTACTTC. It codes for CASSPRLAGPPYEQYF.

The chain links TRBV7-8 to TRBJ2-7, with a weak D call TRBD2 (6 bases). CDR1 is SGHVS and CDR2 is FQNEAQ in the germline V gene. V was trimmed by 6 bases and J by 0 bases, leaving 15 bases between them. This CDR3 is built from 15 residues. The CDR3: CASRSSLGGSYEQYF. The CDR3 DNA is TGTGCCAGCAGGTCTAGCCTCGGGGGCTCCTACGAGCAGTACTTC.